This TCR beta chain was observed in a study of blood T cell repertoires in COVID-19. Study-level information: Sample material is recorded as cDNA or gDNA derived from T cells, B-cell-depleted T cells, or PBMCs.

Original processing methods: Using reference gene primer amplification, nucleated cell counts were estimated. The assay was immunoSEQ multiplex PCR, and TCRdb's table has in-frame clones only and misses some. Clone size and the V and J calls come from that table; the DNA yielded D and trimming. This sample has 200,000 to 250,000 clones, with roughly nine tenths found just once. The study recruited people aged 18 to 89 years across around 23 US areas. The V and J ends lost 0 bases and 9 bases respectively, with 10 bases between them. This CDR3 is 13 amino acids long. Germline V lookup: CDR1 SGDLS, CDR2 YYNGEE.

The receptor comes from a woman in her twenties or thirties with acute COVID-19. The source material was PBMCs or T cells enriched from blood (not recorded which). This chain joins TRBV9 and TRBJ2-1; TRBD1 might be the D (5 bases). The CDR3 DNA reads TGTGCCAGCAGCGTAGTTACAGGCGGTGAGCAGTTCTTC. Its protein product is CASSVVTGGEQFF.